This T cell receptor beta chain was captured in a study of radiation and T cells in renal cell carcinoma. This sample's time point: blood 2 weeks post-SBRT. Noted treatment: 15 Gy SBRT to primary tumor, nephrectomy 4 weeks later. Libraries were prepared by immunoSEQ multiplex PCR; TCRdb keeps only in-frame clonotypes and omits some of them. The sample shows 100,000 to 150,000 clones, 81% of them seen only once. Germline loops: CDR1 MNHNS, CDR2 SASEGT. V lost 2 bases to trimming and J lost 1 base; unmatched junction nucleotides: 6. The CDR3 length is 17 residues. This specimen was blood, taken from a patient whose treatment included radiotherapy and nephrectomy. This chain connects TRBV6-1 to TRBJ2-1, with 9 bases aligning to TRBD2. This clonotype was obtained from a man between 45 and 60 years old with renal cell carcinoma. This chain's CDR3 is CASSEMAGGPSYNEQFF. CDR3 nucleotides: TGTGCCAGCAGTGAAATGGCGGGAGGGCCATCCTACAATGAGCAGTTCTTC.